The rows below give T cell receptor beta chains drawn from one sample of a study of OX40 agonist ivuxolimab in advanced cancers. Only in-frame clones appear in the TCRdb table, and some are missing; sequencing was by immunoSEQ multiplex PCR. The data hold about 26,000 clones, with just under 85% observed a single time. The input for sequencing was CD4+ or CD8+ T cells sorted from blood, taken in a trial of the OX40 agonist ivuxolimab. These receptor sequences come from an adult with an advanced solid tumor such as melanoma, head and neck, liver or kidney cancer. CDR3s include the opening cysteine and the closing phenylalanine or tryptophan. D genes are given only for firm matches. Where a row states a size, it is once, few, many or the class of an expanded clone; other rows omit it.

DNA	CDR3	size	V	J	D
TGCGCCAGCAGCCTCGGGACGGAAAACTACGAGCAGTACTTC	CASSLGTENYEQYF	-	TRBV4-3	TRBJ2-7	-
TGTGCTAGTGCCCATCCCGAGGCAGGGGGTCACTATGGCTACACCTTC	CASAHPEAGGHYGYTF	many	TRBV12-5	TRBJ1-2	TRBD1
TGTGCTAGTGGTTTGACTCCCACTGAAGCTTTCTTT	CASGLTPTEAFF	-	TRBV12-5	TRBJ1-1	-
TGTGCCAGCAGCCAAGATCCCACCTGGGGCTACACCTTC	CASSQDPTWGYTF	-	TRBV14	TRBJ1-2	-
TGCGCCAGCAAGAGTCTCCGAGGGGTGAACACTGAAGCTTTCTTT	CASKSLRGVNTEAFF	few	TRBV5-1	TRBJ1-1	-
TGTGCCAGCAGCTTCCAGGACAGGGGCGGATTCGGAAACACCATATATTTT	CASSFQDRGGFGNTIYF	-	TRBV9	TRBJ1-3	TRBD1
TGTGCCAGTACTACATCTCTATTGGGAAACACCATATATTTT	CASTTSLLGNTIYF	-	TRBV19	TRBJ1-3	-
TGTGCCAGCACCTCTCTTGGGACTAGCGGCACAGATACGCAGTATTTT	CASTSLGTSGTDTQYF	-	TRBV13	TRBJ2-3	TRBD2
TGTGCCACCAGCAGAGACGGATTCTACGAGCAGTACTTC	CATSRDGFYEQYF	-	TRBV15	TRBJ2-7	-
TGTGCCACCAGCAGAGATAAGGGGATGGACAGCATCTACGAGCAGTACTTC	CATSRDKGMDSIYEQYF	-	TRBV15	TRBJ2-7	-
TGCGCCAGCAGCTCGAAGAGGGGAATTGAGTACAATGAGCAGTTCTTC	CASSSKRGIEYNEQFF	-	TRBV5-1	TRBJ2-1	-
TGCGCCAGCAGCCAAGATCGCGCCGGGGAGCTGTTTTTT	CASSQDRAGELFF	-	TRBV4-1	TRBJ2-2	-
TGTGCCATCAGTGAGGACCTTCAAGAGACCCAGTACTTC	CAISEDLQETQYF	-	TRBV10-3	TRBJ2-5	-
TGTGCCAGCAGTTTAACGAGGCGGGACACCGAAGAGACCCAGTACTTC	CASSLTRRDTEETQYF	-	TRBV28	TRBJ2-5	-
TGTGCCAGCAGCTCCGGGACAGGGAAAGCTTTCTTT	CASSSGTGKAFF	-	TRBV11-3	TRBJ1-1	TRBD1
TGTGCCAGCAGCAGACGGGGGAGCAATCAGCCCCAGCATTTT	CASSRRGSNQPQHF	-	TRBV7-8	TRBJ1-5	-
TGTGCCAGCAGCCAAGATCGAGGGGGCGGTAAAGAAGCTTTCTTT	CASSQDRGGGKEAFF	-	TRBV4-2	TRBJ1-1	TRBD1
TGTGCCAGCCGGGGCGGTGAGGGCACAGATACGCAGTATTTT	CASRGGEGTDTQYF	-	TRBV7-6	TRBJ2-3	-
TGTGCCAGCAGGAAAGTTAATGAAAAACTGTTTTTT	CASRKVNEKLFF	large	TRBV6-6	TRBJ1-4	-
TGTGCCAGCAGTTTATTAGGTAGCGGGGGCTCCTACGAGCAGTACTTC	CASSLLGSGGSYEQYF	-	TRBV27	TRBJ2-7	TRBD2
TGTGCCAGCAGCTTGGGGCTAGGACTCTACGAGCAGTACTTC	CASSLGLGLYEQYF	-	TRBV5-5	TRBJ2-7	-
TGCGCCAGCAGCCAAGGGGCCGTTAGCTCCTACGAGCAGTACTTC	CASSQGAVSSYEQYF	-	TRBV4-3	TRBJ2-7	-
TGTGCCAGCAGTCTCTCCTACGAGCAGTACTTC	CASSLSYEQYF	once	TRBV27	TRBJ2-7	-
TGTGCCAGCAGCTTAGGGACGGTCTATGGCTACACCTTC	CASSLGTVYGYTF	-	TRBV7-9	TRBJ1-2	-
TGTGCCAGCAGCCCCACCCCGGGACAGGCCAACACCGGGGAGCTGTTTTTT	CASSPTPGQANTGELFF	-	TRBV5-6	TRBJ2-2	TRBD1